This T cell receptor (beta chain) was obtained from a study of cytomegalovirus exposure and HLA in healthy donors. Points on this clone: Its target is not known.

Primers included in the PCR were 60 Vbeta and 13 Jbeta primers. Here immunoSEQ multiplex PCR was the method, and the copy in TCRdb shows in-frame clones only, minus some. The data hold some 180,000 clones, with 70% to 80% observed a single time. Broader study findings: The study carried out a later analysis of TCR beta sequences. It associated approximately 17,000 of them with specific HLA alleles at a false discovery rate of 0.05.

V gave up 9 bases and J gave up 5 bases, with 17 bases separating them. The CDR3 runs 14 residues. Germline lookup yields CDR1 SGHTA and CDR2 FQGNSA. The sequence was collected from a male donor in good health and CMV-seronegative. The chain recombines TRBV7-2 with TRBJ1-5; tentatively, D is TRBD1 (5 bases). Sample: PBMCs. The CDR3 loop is CASTKGSGDQPQHF. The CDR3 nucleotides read TGTGCCAGTACGAAGGGGTCTGGGGATCAGCCCCAGCATTTT.